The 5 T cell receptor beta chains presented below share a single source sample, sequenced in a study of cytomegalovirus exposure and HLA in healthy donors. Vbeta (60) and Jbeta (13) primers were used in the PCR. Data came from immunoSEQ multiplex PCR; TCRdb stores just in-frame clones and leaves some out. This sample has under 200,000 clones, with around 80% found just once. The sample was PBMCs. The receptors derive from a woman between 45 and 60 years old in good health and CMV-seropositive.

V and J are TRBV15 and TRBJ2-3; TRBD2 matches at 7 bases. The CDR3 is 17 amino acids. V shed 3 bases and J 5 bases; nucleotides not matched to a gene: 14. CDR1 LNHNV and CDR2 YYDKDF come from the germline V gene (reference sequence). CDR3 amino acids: CATSSTFSARERDTQYF. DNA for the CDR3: TGTGCCACCAGCAGCACCTTCTCGGCGCGGGAGAGAGATACGCAGTATTTT.

The CDR3: CASSAAGTTFSSINEKLFF. Here the CDR3 DNA reads TGTGCCAGCTCAGCTGCCGGGACTACCTTCTCGTCTATTAATGAAAAACTGTTTTTT. The rearrangement uses TRBV18 and TRBJ1-4, with D possibly matching TRBD1 (5 bases). CDR1 and CDR2 from the germline V gene are KGHSH and LQKENI. Between the trimmed V and J ends, which lost 5 bases and 4 bases, there was a span of 26 bases. This CDR3 has 19 residues.

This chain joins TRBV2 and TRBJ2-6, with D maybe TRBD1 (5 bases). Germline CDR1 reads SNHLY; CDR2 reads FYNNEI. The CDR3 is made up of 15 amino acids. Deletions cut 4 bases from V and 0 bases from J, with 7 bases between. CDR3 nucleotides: TGTGCCAGCAGTGCAGGGTTCTCTGGGGCCAACGTCCTGACTTTC. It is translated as CASSAGFSGANVLTF.

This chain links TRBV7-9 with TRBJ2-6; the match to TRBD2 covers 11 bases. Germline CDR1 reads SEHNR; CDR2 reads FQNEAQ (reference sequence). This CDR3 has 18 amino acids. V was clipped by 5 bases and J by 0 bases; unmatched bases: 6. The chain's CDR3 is CASSQRLAGISGANVLTF. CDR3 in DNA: TGTGCCAGCAGCCAGCGACTAGCGGGGATCTCTGGGGCCAACGTCCTGACTTTC.

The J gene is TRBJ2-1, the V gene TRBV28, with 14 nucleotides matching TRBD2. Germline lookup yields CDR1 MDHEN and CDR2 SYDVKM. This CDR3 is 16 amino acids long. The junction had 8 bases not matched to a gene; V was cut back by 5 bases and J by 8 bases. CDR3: CASSRIRLAGGDEQFF. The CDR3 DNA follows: TGTGCCAGCAGTCGGATCCGACTAGCGGGAGGGGATGAGCAGTTCTTC.